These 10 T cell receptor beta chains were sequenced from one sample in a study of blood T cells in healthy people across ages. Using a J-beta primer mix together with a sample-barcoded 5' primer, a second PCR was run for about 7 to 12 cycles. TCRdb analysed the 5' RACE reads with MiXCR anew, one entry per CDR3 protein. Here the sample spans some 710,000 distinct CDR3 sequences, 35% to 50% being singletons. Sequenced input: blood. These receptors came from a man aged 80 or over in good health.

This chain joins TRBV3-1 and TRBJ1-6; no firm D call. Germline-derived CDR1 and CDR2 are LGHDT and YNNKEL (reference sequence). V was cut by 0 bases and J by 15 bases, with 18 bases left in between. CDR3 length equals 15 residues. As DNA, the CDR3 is TGTGCCAGCAGCCAAGACAAGACTCTTCGAATACGCCTCCACTTT. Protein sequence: CASSQDKTLRIRLHF.

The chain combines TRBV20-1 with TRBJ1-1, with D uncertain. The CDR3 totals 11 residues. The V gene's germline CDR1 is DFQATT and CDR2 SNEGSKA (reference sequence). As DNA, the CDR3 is TGCAGCGGGTGGGGGAACACTGAAGCTTTCTTT. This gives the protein CSGWGNTEAFF.

CDR3 region: CAWSVGGKAFF. The CDR3 DNA follows: TGTGCCTGGAGTGTCGGGGGGAAAGCTTTCTTT. The chain has TRBV30 and TRBJ1-1; possible D gene TRBD1, 5 bases. V was pared by 0 bases and J by 9 bases, with 8 bases between. The CDR3 totals 11 residues. In germline, CDR1 is GTSNPN, CDR2 SVGIG (reference sequence).

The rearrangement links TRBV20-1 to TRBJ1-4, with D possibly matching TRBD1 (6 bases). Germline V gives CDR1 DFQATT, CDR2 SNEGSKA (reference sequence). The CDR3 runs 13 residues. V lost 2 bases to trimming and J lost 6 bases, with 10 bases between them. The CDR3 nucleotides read TGCAGTGCTAGAAACCCAGGGGATGAAAAACTGTTTTTT. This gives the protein CSARNPGDEKLFF.

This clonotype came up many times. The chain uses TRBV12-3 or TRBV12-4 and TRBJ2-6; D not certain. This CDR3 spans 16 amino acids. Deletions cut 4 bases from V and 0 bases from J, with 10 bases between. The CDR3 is CASSWRLSSGANVLTF. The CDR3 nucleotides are TGTGCCAGCAGTTGGCGGCTGAGCTCTGGGGCCAACGTCCTGACTTTC.

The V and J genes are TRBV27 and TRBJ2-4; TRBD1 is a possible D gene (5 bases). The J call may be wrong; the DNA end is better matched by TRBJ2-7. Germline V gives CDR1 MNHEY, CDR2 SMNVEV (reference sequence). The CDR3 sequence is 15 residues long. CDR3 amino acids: CASSLKGLQGYEQYF. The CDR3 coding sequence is TGTGCCAGCAGTTTGAAGGGCCTCCAGGGTTACGAGCAGTACTTC.

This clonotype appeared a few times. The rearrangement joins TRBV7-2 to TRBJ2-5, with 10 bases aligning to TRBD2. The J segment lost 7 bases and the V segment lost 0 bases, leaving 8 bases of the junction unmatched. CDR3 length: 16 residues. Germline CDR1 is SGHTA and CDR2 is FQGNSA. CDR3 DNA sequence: TGTGCCAGCAGCTTAGCCGGGACTAGCGCTGGGGGGACCCAGTACTTC. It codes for CASSLAGTSAGGTQYF.

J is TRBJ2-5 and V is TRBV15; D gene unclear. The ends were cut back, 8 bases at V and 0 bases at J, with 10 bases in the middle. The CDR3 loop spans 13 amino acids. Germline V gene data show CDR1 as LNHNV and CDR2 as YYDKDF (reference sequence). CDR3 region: CATSKGYQETQYF. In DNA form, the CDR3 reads TGTGCCACCTCTAAGGGATACCAAGAGACCCAGTACTTC.

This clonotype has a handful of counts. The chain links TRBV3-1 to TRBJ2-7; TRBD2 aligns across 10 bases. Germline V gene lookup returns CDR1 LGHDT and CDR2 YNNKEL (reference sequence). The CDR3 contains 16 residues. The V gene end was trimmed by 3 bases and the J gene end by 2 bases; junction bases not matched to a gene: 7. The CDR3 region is CASSHAGGLATYEQYF. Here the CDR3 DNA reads TGTGCCAGCAGCCATGCGGGGGGACTAGCGACCTACGAGCAGTACTTC.

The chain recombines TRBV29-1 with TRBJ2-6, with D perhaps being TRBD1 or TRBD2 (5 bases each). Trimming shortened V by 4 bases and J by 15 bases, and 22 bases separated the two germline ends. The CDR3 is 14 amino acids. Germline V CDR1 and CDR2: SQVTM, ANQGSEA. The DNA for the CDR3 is TGCAGCGTTGGAGGAGGCTCTGGGGCCGACGACCTGACTTTC. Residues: CSVGGGSGADDLTF.